The 26 T cell receptor beta chains listed next were all sequenced from one sample in a study of T-cell reconstitution after alpha-beta-depleted transplantation in children. Preparation of the TCRbeta library was carried out with unique molecular identifiers. TCRdb called the PCR reads again in MiXCR, with one record for every CDR3 protein. The table has around 580,000 distinct CDR3 sequences, roughly 23% seen once. Sample: PBMCs, mostly from graft donor cells, taken 360 days after TCRalphabeta/CD19-depleted stem cell transplant. The receptor set was obtained from a boy younger than two who had a stem cell transplant for acute myeloid leukemia, so the T cells may come from the graft donor.

This clonotype was observed at least ten times. The chain recombines TRBV13 with TRBJ2-3, with 11 bases that match TRBD2. CDR1 and CDR2 (germline): PRHDT, FYEKMQ (reference sequence). V lost 8 bases and J lost 4; bases outside the gene matches: 8. This CDR3 comprises 15 residues. CDR3 in DNA: TGTGCCAGCGCAATAGCGGGGGGGCTGGCAGATACGCAGTATTTT. Its protein is CASAIAGGLADTQYF.

This clonotype showed up many times. The chain uses TRBV30 and TRBJ2-7; D perhaps matches TRBD2 (6 bases). Germline loops: CDR1 GTSNPN, CDR2 SVGIG (reference sequence). The V end lost 2 bases, the J end lost 4 bases, and 9 bases lay between the germline ends. CDR3 length equals 12 residues. The CDR3 region is CAWSRGGYEQYF. CDR3 sequence (DNA): TGTGCCTGGAGTCGGGGAGGATACGAGCAGTACTTC. Full variable domain (missing parts from reference TRBV30 and TRBJ2-7): SQTIHQWPATLVQPVGSPLSLECTVEGTSNPNLYWYRQAAGRGLQLLFYSVGIGQISSEVPQNLSASRPQDRQFILSSKKLLLSDSGFYLCAWSRGGYEQYFGPGTRLTVT.

The chain carries TRBV6-2 or TRBV6-3 and TRBJ2-7; 7 positions match TRBD1. The CDR3 spans 13 residues. Germline trimming cut 5 bases from V and 3 bases from J; bases unmatched to any gene: 4. Per germline, CDR1 MNHEY and CDR2 SVGEGT. CDR3 residues: CASSDRVNYEQYF. CDR3 nucleotide sequence: TGTGCCAGCAGTGACAGGGTCAACTACGAGCAGTACTTC.

The chain links TRBV19 to TRBJ1-1, with D unresolved. This CDR3 region has 14 residues. V shed 3 bases and J shed 0 bases, with 8 bases lying between them. CDR1 is LNHDA and CDR2 is SQIVND in the germline V gene (reference sequence). The CDR3 nucleotides are TGTGCCAGTAGTATTGCGGGGATGAACACTGAAGCTTTCTTT. Protein: CASSIAGMNTEAFF.

The chain links TRBV19 to TRBJ1-5; 7 nucleotides agree with TRBD1. This CDR3 is built from 16 residues. V trimming: 1 base; J trimming: 2 bases; junction bases outside the gene matches: 5. Germline V gene lookup returns CDR1 LNHDA and CDR2 SQIVND (reference sequence). The CDR3 loop reads CASSIGQGYGNQPQHF. CDR3 nucleotide sequence: TGTGCCAGTAGTATAGGACAGGGCTACGGCAATCAGCCCCAGCATTTT.

This clonotype was observed at least ten times. The rearrangement uses TRBV25-1 and TRBJ2-7; tentatively, D is TRBD1 (6 bases). This CDR3 contains 16 residues. With 0 bases removed from V and 2 bases from J, the gap between germline ends came to 14 bases. The germline CDR1 and CDR2 sequences are MGHDK and SYGVNS. The CDR3 spells CASSEYRGLIPYEQYV. CDR3 coding DNA: TGTGCCAGCAGTGAATACAGGGGCCTAATTCCCTACGAGCAGTACGTC.

This clonotype has just a few counts. V and J are TRBV29-1 and TRBJ1-1, with D perhaps TRBD1 (6 bases). The V end lost 4 bases, the J end lost 1 base, and 13 bases lay between the germline ends. CDR1 and CDR2 (germline): SQVTM, ANQGSEA. The CDR3 contains 14 residues. CDR3 DNA sequence: TGCAGCGTTGTCTGGGGGGCCGCGAACACTGAAGCTTTCTTT. Translated, it gives CSVVWGAANTEAFF. Supplemented by reference TRBV29-1 and TRBJ1-1, the full variable domain reads SAVISQKPSRDICQRGTSLTIQCQVDSQVTMMFWYRQQPGQSLTLIATANQGSEATYESGFVIDKFPISRPNLTFSTLTVSNMSPEDSSIYLCSVVWGAANTEAFFGQGTRLTVV.

CDR3 region: CASSLASGVYEQYV. The CDR3 region has the DNA TGTGCCAGCAGCTTGGCCTCTGGGGTGTACGAGCAGTACGTC. The chain joins TRBV7-2 to TRBJ2-7; no firm D call. V was cut by 3 bases and J by 4 bases, with 13 bases left in between. The CDR3 is made up of 14 amino acids. Germline CDR1 and CDR2: SGHTA and FQGNSA.

This clonotype was recorded a few times. The rearrangement joins TRBV5-4 to TRBJ1-1, with D possibly matching TRBD1 (5 bases). This CDR3 has 16 amino acids. V was pared by 4 bases and J by 1 base, with 17 bases between. Germline CDR1 SGHNT, CDR2 YYREEE (reference sequence). For the CDR3, the DNA is TGTGCCAGCAGCCCGGTCCCCAGGGTTAAGAACACTGAAGCTTTCTTT. Protein: CASSPVPRVKNTEAFF.

This clonotype was counted between two and nine times. The rearrangement uses TRBV2 and TRBJ2-1, with 7 nucleotides matching TRBD1. After removal of 10 bases from V and 8 bases from J, the junction contained 11 bases not matched to a gene. This CDR3 is built from 13 residues. The germline V gene has CDR1 SNHLY and CDR2 FYNNEI. CDR3 amino acids: CATRVRGQHEQFF. The CDR3 region has the DNA TGTGCCACCCGGGTGAGGGGGCAGCATGAGCAGTTCTTC.

This clonotype was observed at least ten times. The DNA of the CDR3 is TGTGCCAGTCGAGCCGGGGTAGAAGCTTTCTTT. It yields the protein CASRAGVEAFF. The V and J genes are TRBV14 and TRBJ1-1, with D hard to call. The germline V and J ends were trimmed by 9 bases and 8 bases, with 13 bases remaining between them. CDR3 size: 11 residues. The germline gives CDR1 SGHDN, CDR2 FVKESK.

Ten or more counts support this clonotype. The chain has TRBV20-1 and TRBJ2-7; 7 positions match TRBD1. The CDR3 length is 14 residues. The ends lost 6 bases at V and 3 bases at J; junction bases unmatched: 11. Per germline, CDR1 DFQATT and CDR2 SNEGSKA (reference sequence). CDR3 coding DNA: TGCAGTGCCCCGGACCCGGGACAGCTCTACGAGCAGTACTTC. Protein sequence: CSAPDPGQLYEQYF.

The chain recombines TRBV7-6 with TRBJ1-1, with 9 bases identical to TRBD1. The CDR3 is made up of 15 amino acids. V lost 6 bases to trimming and J lost 5 bases; unmatched junction nucleotides: 10. Germline loops: CDR1 SGHVS, CDR2 FNYEAQ. The CDR3 sequence is CASSYRTGVDTEAFF. Here the CDR3 DNA reads TGTGCCAGCAGTTATAGGACAGGGGTGGATACTGAAGCTTTCTTT.

This clonotype has ten or more counts. V gene TRBV4-3 combines with J gene TRBJ2-7, with D unclear. Trimming took 0 bases from V and 3 from J, leaving 9 bases between them. The CDR3 runs 14 residues. CDR1 is LGHNA, CDR2 YSLEER, per germline. The CDR3 bases are TGCGCCAGCAGCCAAGATCGGCAAGGCTACGAGCAGTACTTC. It translates to CASSQDRQGYEQYF.

The chain links TRBV6-9 to TRBJ2-7; D gene uncertain. This CDR3 region has 13 residues. Germline values: CDR1 MNHGY, CDR2 SVAAGI. Trimming shortened V by 4 bases and J by 6 bases, and 13 bases separated the two germline ends. CDR3 sequence (DNA): TGTGCCAGCAGTTTCCCATCCCCGGGCGAGCAGTACGTC. Encoded protein: CASSFPSPGEQYV.

This clonotype was observed at least ten times. J is TRBJ1-2 and V is TRBV29-1, with unresolved D. V lost 3 bases to trimming and J lost 7 bases, with 15 bases between them. This CDR3 is 13 amino acids long. Germline V gene data show CDR1 as SQVTM and CDR2 as ANQGSEA. The CDR3 nucleotides read TGCAGCGTTGACGGACGGATGGATGGTGGCTACACCTTC. Residues: CSVDGRMDGGYTF.

This sequence joins TRBV20-1 and TRBJ1-1; D gene uncertain. V dropped 3 bases and J dropped 2 bases, with 13 bases sitting between them. The CDR3 runs 14 residues. CDR1 and CDR2 from the germline V gene are DFQATT and SNEGSKA (reference sequence). CDR3 nucleotides: TGCAGTGCTAGGCTTCCCGGGCGTAACACTGAAGCTTTCTTT. Protein product: CSARLPGRNTEAFF.

The V and J genes are TRBV12-3 or TRBV12-4 and TRBJ2-5; D is unclear. V was cut by 2 bases and J by 7 bases, with 11 bases left in between. The CDR3 has 13 residues. CDR3 nucleotide sequence: TGTGCCAGCAGTTTACAACGACCAGGGACCCAGTACTTC. It encodes CASSLQRPGTQYF.

This clonotype has just a few counts. The J gene is TRBJ2-7, the V gene TRBV7-9; the D is unclear. There are 13 residues in the CDR3. Germline-derived CDR1 and CDR2 are SEHNR and FQNEAQ (reference sequence). V shed 5 bases and J shed 2 bases, with 10 bases lying between them. The CDR3 protein is CASSPDVPYEQYF. The CDR3 DNA follows: TGTGCCAGCAGCCCAGACGTCCCCTACGAGCAGTACTTC. Complete variable domain (other parts from reference TRBV7-9 and TRBJ2-7): DTGVSQNPRHKITKRGQNVTFRCDPISEHNRLYWYRQTLGQGPEFLTYFQNEAQLEKSRLLSDRFSAERPKGSFSTLEIQRTEQGDSAMYLCASSPDVPYEQYFGPGTRLTVT.

This clonotype was counted many times. The chain is built from TRBV20-1 and TRBJ2-1; 9 bases line up with TRBD2. The length of the CDR3 is 14 residues. From germline, CDR1 is DFQATT and CDR2 SNEGSKA (reference sequence). This CDR3 reads CRSEAAGGYNEQFF. The CDR3, as DNA: TGCAGATCCGAAGCAGCGGGGGGTTACAATGAGCAGTTCTTC.

Many counts were recorded for this clonotype. This chain uses TRBV25-1 with TRBJ2-3, with 7 bases lining up with TRBD2. CDR1 and CDR2 from the germline V gene are MGHDK and SYGVNS. Unmatched junction bases numbered 9, after V lost 9 bases and J lost 6 bases. CDR3 length: 13 residues. The CDR3 DNA reads as TGTGCCAGTGGACCGGGGGGAGTGGATACGCAGTATTTT. Protein sequence: CASGPGGVDTQYF.

Points on this clonotype: It is likely a read error, because the conserved phenylalanine at the end of the CDR3 is missing. The CDR3 sequence: CASTNSWGLKGETQYL. Here the CDR3 DNA reads TGTGCCAGCACCAATTCGTGGGGTCTAAAGGGGGAGACCCAGTACCTC. The chain couples TRBV7-2 to TRBJ2-5; TRBD1 is a possible D gene (5 bases). V gave up 7 bases and J gave up 5 bases, with 23 bases separating them. Germline V gives CDR1 SGHTA, CDR2 FQGNSA. The CDR3 spans 16 residues.

J is TRBJ2-5 and V is TRBV5-1, with a weak D call TRBD1 (5 bases). CDR1 and CDR2 (germline): SGHRS, YFSETQ. CDR3 size: 14 residues. V lost 8 bases and J lost 5, with 19 bases in between. CDR3 residues: CASFPTGSSETQYF. The DNA for the CDR3 is TGCGCCAGTTTCCCCACAGGATCCAGCGAGACCCAGTACTTC.

This clonotype was recorded a few times. The genes are TRBV12-3 or TRBV12-4 and TRBJ2-3; TRBD1 matches at 9 bases. The CDR3 loop spans 14 amino acids. The V gene end was trimmed by 4 bases and the J gene end by 14 bases; junction bases not matched to a gene: 13. The DNA of the CDR3 is TGTGCCAGCAGTTCAAGGGACAGGGCTTCCCATGGGTATTTT. Translated, it gives CASSSRDRASHGYF.

This clonotype was seen repeatedly, ten times or more. V usage is TRBV20-1 and J usage is TRBJ2-3; no clear D gene. V gave up 3 bases and J gave up 0 bases, with 13 bases separating them. Germline CDR1 reads DFQATT; CDR2 reads SNEGSKA (reference sequence). The CDR3 extends over 15 amino acids. The CDR3 here is CSARPLGASTDTQYF. For the CDR3, the DNA is TGCAGTGCTAGGCCCCTAGGAGCTAGCACAGATACGCAGTATTTT.

This clonotype was seen repeatedly, ten times or more. The V gene is TRBV6-5, the J gene TRBJ2-3; D might be TRBD1 (6 bases). CDR3 length: 15 amino acids. V shed 4 bases and J shed 3 bases, with 14 bases lying between them. The germline V gene encodes CDR1 MNHEY and CDR2 SVGAGI. Here the CDR3 DNA reads TGTGCCAGCAGTTCAGGGGACGGAGTAACAGATACGCAGTATTTT. Amino acid sequence: CASSSGDGVTDTQYF.